Listed below are T cell receptor beta chains from one sample, sequenced in a study of identical twins. TCRdb re-analysed the 5' RACE reads in MiXCR, keeping a single row per CDR3 protein. This table has about 220,000 distinct CDR3 sequences, approximately 9% appearing once. The specimen sequenced was memory (CD45RO+) T cells sorted from blood. Every receptor here comes from a woman in her late teens or twenties in good health. Each CDR3 is given with its conserved first and last residue. Each record gives: CDR3 DNA, CDR3 protein, clone size, J gene, V gene, D gene. A D gene is named only where the DNA matches it firmly. Clone size is not always given. Where it is, it says once, few, many or a class for expanded clones.

CDR3 DNA: TGTGCCAGCAGCGTAGAAACAGGAGGCACTGAAGCTTTCTTT
CDR3 protein: CASSVETGGTEAFF
clone size: many
J gene: TRBJ1-1
V gene: TRBV9
D gene: -

CDR3 DNA: TGTGCCAGCAGCCAAGGGGGCTTGGGTGAGCAGTTCTTC
CDR3 protein: CASSQGGLGEQFF
clone size: many
J gene: TRBJ2-1
V gene: TRBV3-1
D gene: -

CDR3 DNA: TGTGCCATCTCGCACTCACAGGGGGACTATGGCTACACCTTC
CDR3 protein: CAISHSQGDYGYTF
clone size: -
J gene: TRBJ1-2
V gene: TRBV10-3
D gene: TRBD1

CDR3 DNA: TGTGCCAGCTCACCACAGCAGGACGGGGAGCTGTTTTTT
CDR3 protein: CASSPQQDGELFF
clone size: many
J gene: TRBJ2-2
V gene: TRBV18
D gene: -

CDR3 DNA: TGCGCCAGCAGCCCTCCTAGCGGGGGGGCGACAGATACGCAGTATTTT
CDR3 protein: CASSPPSGGATDTQYF
clone size: -
J gene: TRBJ2-3
V gene: TRBV5-1
D gene: TRBD2

CDR3 DNA: TGCAGTTCCCGGGACAGGGTTAGCGGCTACACCTTC
CDR3 protein: CSSRDRVSGYTF
clone size: many
J gene: TRBJ1-2
V gene: TRBV20-1
D gene: TRBD1

CDR3 DNA: TGTGCCAGCAGCGCCGTGGGACCCACAGATACGCAGTATTTT
CDR3 protein: CASSAVGPTDTQYF
clone size: -
J gene: TRBJ2-3
V gene: TRBV9
D gene: -

CDR3 DNA: TGTGCCAGCAGACCCGGACTGTTTAATTCACCCCTCCACTTT
CDR3 protein: CASRPGLFNSPLHF
clone size: -
J gene: TRBJ1-6
V gene: TRBV12-3/TRBV12-4
D gene: -

CDR3 DNA: TGTGCCAGCAGCGCAACAGGAACGAACACCGGGGAGCTGTTTTTT
CDR3 protein: CASSATGTNTGELFF
clone size: -
J gene: TRBJ2-2
V gene: TRBV7-9
D gene: -

CDR3 DNA: TGTGCCAGCAGCTCGAGGCTGGGCTACACCTTC
CDR3 protein: CASSSRLGYTF
clone size: few
J gene: TRBJ1-2
V gene: TRBV12-3/TRBV12-4
D gene: -

CDR3 DNA: TGCGCCAGCAGCTTCAGGTCGGCGGGAGGTGGTACCGGGGAGCTGTTTTTT
CDR3 protein: CASSFRSAGGGTGELFF
clone size: few
J gene: TRBJ2-2
V gene: TRBV5-1
D gene: TRBD2

CDR3 DNA: TGTGCCAGCAGTGAACCGGGGGCTAGCACCTACGAGCAGTACTTC
CDR3 protein: CASSEPGASTYEQYF
clone size: few
J gene: TRBJ2-7
V gene: TRBV6-1
D gene: -

CDR3 DNA: TGTGCCAGCATCCCCGGGACCGGATCCTACGAGCAGTACTTC
CDR3 protein: CASIPGTGSYEQYF
clone size: few
J gene: TRBJ2-7
V gene: TRBV25-1
D gene: -

CDR3 DNA: TGTGCCAGCAGCTTAAGTACGGGGGCCGGGGAGCTGTTTTTT
CDR3 protein: CASSLSTGAGELFF
clone size: -
J gene: TRBJ2-2
V gene: TRBV7-3
D gene: -

CDR3 DNA: TGTGCCAGCAGTTTCGGGCAGGAGGACGAGCAGTACTTC
CDR3 protein: CASSFGQEDEQYF
clone size: many
J gene: TRBJ2-7
V gene: TRBV12-3/TRBV12-4
D gene: -

CDR3 DNA: TGTGCCAGCAGCCCCCGGGAATTGGCGCGGGTCTTT
CDR3 protein: CASSPRELARVF
clone size: -
J gene: TRBJ1-1
V gene: TRBV3-1
D gene: -

CDR3 DNA: TGCAGTGCCACACAGGGGGATAGCAATCAGCCCCAGCATTTT
CDR3 protein: CSATQGDSNQPQHF
clone size: many
J gene: TRBJ1-5
V gene: TRBV20-1
D gene: TRBD1

CDR3 DNA: TGTGCCATCAGTGAGTCCCTGACTGCTACCTACGAGCAGTACTTC
CDR3 protein: CAISESLTATYEQYF
clone size: few
J gene: TRBJ2-7
V gene: TRBV10-3
D gene: -

CDR3 DNA: TGTGCCAGCAGCCGGGACGGCAGAAACACTGAAGCTTTCTTT
CDR3 protein: CASSRDGRNTEAFF
clone size: many
J gene: TRBJ1-1
V gene: TRBV6-1
D gene: -

CDR3 DNA: TGCGCCAGCAGCCTGGACAGGGCGGCTTTTGGCTACACCTTC
CDR3 protein: CASSLDRAAFGYTF
clone size: few
J gene: TRBJ1-2
V gene: TRBV5-1
D gene: TRBD1